The 24 T cell receptor beta chains below all came from one sample that was sequenced in a study of blood T cell repertoires in COVID-19. Libraries were prepared by immunoSEQ multiplex PCR; TCRdb keeps only in-frame clonotypes and omits some of them. The profile shows around 50,000 clones, 89% of them singletons. Sequencing was done on a sample of peripheral blood. All receptors come from a human donor in a cohort sampled during active COVID-19.

The chain has TRBV27 and TRBJ1-1; no definite D call. V lost 4 bases and J lost 3, with 9 bases in between. The CDR3 length is 13 residues. CDR1 and CDR2 from the germline V gene are MNHEY and SMNVEV (reference sequence). CDR3 sequence: CASSSEGYTEAFF. The CDR3 nucleotides read TGTGCCAGCAGTTCGGAGGGATACACTGAAGCTTTCTTT.

The genes are TRBV30 and TRBJ1-1; the D is unclear. Germline V gives CDR1 GTSNPN, CDR2 SVGIG (reference sequence). V shed 4 bases and J shed 1 base, with 7 bases lying between them. The CDR3 is made up of 12 amino acids. The CDR3 reads CAWTSGNTEAFF. Written as DNA, the CDR3 is TGTGCCTGGACGAGTGGGAACACTGAAGCTTTCTTT.

The chain links TRBV6-2 or TRBV6-3 to TRBJ2-2; D is perhaps TRBD1 (5 bases). The CDR3 extends over 16 amino acids. Trimming cost V 4 bases and J 5 bases, with 17 bases left between them. CDR1 is MNHEY and CDR2 is SVGEGT in the germline V gene. The CDR3 sequence is CASSSQGRSNTGELFF. CDR3 in DNA: TGTGCCAGCAGTTCCCAGGGTAGGAGTAATACCGGGGAGCTGTTTTTT.

The CDR3 loop reads CASSHTLRRTGFSYEQYF. CDR3 sequence (DNA): TGTGCCAGCAGCCATACCCTCCGCAGAACAGGTTTCTCCTACGAGCAGTACTTC. The chain employs TRBV7-7 and TRBJ2-7, with TRBD1 as a possible D gene (5 bases). The germline V gene has CDR1 SSHAT and CDR2 FNYEAQ (reference sequence). The CDR3 is 18 residues long. The V and J ends lost 5 bases and 0 bases respectively, with 23 bases between them.

The V and J genes are TRBV6-5 and TRBJ2-1; the match to TRBD2 covers 8 bases. The CDR3 totals 15 residues. Germline CDR1 MNHEY, CDR2 SVGAGI. V was clipped by 5 bases and J by 2 bases; unmatched bases: 5. CDR3 in DNA: TGTGCCAGCAGTCCCGGGACTAGGACCTACAATGAGCAGTTCTTC. Protein: CASSPGTRTYNEQFF.

CDR3 amino acids: CAWSIDSYEQYF. CDR3 nucleotide sequence: TGTGCCTGGAGTATTGACAGCTACGAGCAGTACTTC. The gene calls are TRBV30 and TRBJ2-7; TRBD1 is a possible D gene (5 bases). V shed 2 bases and J shed 3 bases, with 8 bases lying between them. From germline, CDR1 is GTSNPN and CDR2 SVGIG (reference sequence). This CDR3 is built from 12 residues.

The chain combines TRBV28 with TRBJ1-5; D may be TRBD1 (6 bases). The V gene lost 2 bases and the J gene lost 6 bases, with 11 bases spanning the gap. The CDR3 covers 14 residues. The V gene's germline CDR1 is MDHEN and CDR2 SYDVKM. The CDR3 loop is CASSLPGAGQPQHF. CDR3 sequence (DNA): TGTGCCAGCAGTTTACCAGGGGCTGGTCAGCCCCAGCATTTT.

The chain links TRBV28 to TRBJ1-6, with TRBD1 matching 8 bases. The J segment lost 5 bases and the V segment lost 5 bases, leaving 2 bases of the junction unmatched. The CDR3 covers 14 residues. Germline V CDR1 and CDR2: MDHEN, SYDVKM. CDR3 region: CASSPTGDNSPLHF. The CDR3 DNA reads as TGTGCCAGCAGTCCGACAGGGGATAATTCACCCCTCCACTTT.

The V and J genes are TRBV5-6 and TRBJ2-5, with TRBD2 as a possible D gene (6 bases). V was clipped by 1 base and J by 9 bases, with 31 bases between them. The CDR3 consists of 19 residues. Germline assignment: CDR1 SGHDT and CDR2 YYEEEE. This chain's CDR3 is CASSLWGVKSLPTIVAQYF. As DNA, the CDR3 is TGTGCCAGCAGCTTGTGGGGGGTAAAATCTTTACCAACAATAGTGGCCCAGTACTTC.

The sample holds one count of this clone. The V and J genes are TRBV18 and TRBJ1-2; 9 bases align to TRBD1. The CDR3 length is 14 residues. V shed 5 bases, J shed 2 bases, and the junction held 3 bases outside the gene matches. Germline V CDR1 and CDR2: KGHSH, LQKENI. The CDR3 DNA reads TGTGCCAGCTCAGAACAGGGGGCCAACTATGGCTACACCTTC. Translation: CASSEQGANYGYTF.

This sequence joins TRBV6-2 or TRBV6-3 and TRBJ1-1; D gene ambiguous. This CDR3 has 16 amino acids. The V gene's germline CDR1 is MNHEY and CDR2 SVGEGT. The germline V and J ends were trimmed by 6 bases and 3 bases, with 20 bases remaining between them. The CDR3 protein is CASSQRVSSRDTEAFF. CDR3 nucleotides: TGTGCCAGCAGCCAACGGGTGAGCAGTCGGGACACTGAAGCTTTCTTT.

This clone has just one count. The V and J genes are TRBV30 and TRBJ1-1; possibly TRBD1 for D (5 bases). CDR1 is GTSNPN and CDR2 is SVGIG in the germline V gene (reference sequence). The V gene lost 1 base and the J gene lost 1 base, with 7 bases spanning the gap. CDR3 length: 13 residues. CDR3: CAWSAQGNTEAFF. The CDR3 DNA sequence: TGTGCCTGGAGTGCGCAGGGGAACACTGAAGCTTTCTTT.

The chain uses TRBV6-5 and TRBJ1-2, with 7 bases lining up with TRBD1. CDR1 is MNHEY, CDR2 SVGAGI, per germline. Trimming removed 7 bases from V and 6 bases from J; junction bases left unmatched: 5. CDR3 length: 12 residues. The CDR3 sequence is CASTRQGHGYTF. DNA of the CDR3: TGTGCCAGCACGAGACAGGGTCATGGCTACACCTTC.

The V call is TRBV3-1 (or the pseudogene TRBV3-2), the J call TRBJ1-4, with D maybe TRBD1 (6 bases). Per the germline V gene, CDR1 is LGHDT and CDR2 is YNNKEL (reference sequence). Trimming pared 3 bases from V and 3 bases from J, leaving 14 bases between. This CDR3 is built from 16 residues. This chain's CDR3 is CASSQDSFVPNEKLFF. CDR3 bases: TGTGCCAGCAGCCAGGACAGCTTCGTACCTAATGAAAAACTGTTTTTT.

The chain uses TRBV10-1 and TRBJ2-1; TRBD1 matches at 10 bases. The V gene's germline CDR1 is WNHNN and CDR2 SYGVQD (reference sequence). The CDR3 spans 18 residues. The trim removed 2 bases at V and 3 bases at J, leaving 10 bases unmatched. The CDR3 reads CASSEGTGVGGDYNEQFF. CDR3 nucleotides: TGCGCCAGCAGTGAGGGGACAGGGGTAGGGGGCGACTACAATGAGCAGTTCTTC.

The chain uses TRBV7-2 and TRBJ2-5, with a tentative D call TRBD2 (6 bases). Germline V gene sequence: CDR1 SGHTA, CDR2 FQGNSA. This CDR3 spans 16 amino acids. Trimming removed 5 bases at V and 1 base at J, with 17 bases between. CDR3 nucleotides: TGTGCCAGCAGCCCTGGGGGACTCCACTTCCAAGAGACCCAGTACTTC. The encoded protein is CASSPGGLHFQETQYF. The variable domain in full, completed from reference TRBV7-2 and TRBJ2-5, reads GAGVSQSPSNKVTEKGKDVELRCDPISGHTALYWYRQSLGQGLEFLIYFQGNSAPDKSGLPSDRFSAERTGGSVSTLTIQRTQQEDSAVYLCASSPGGLHFQETQYFGPGTRLLVL.

The chain has TRBV9 and TRBJ2-2; the match to TRBD2 covers 12 bases. CDR3 size: 15 residues. With V trimmed by 5 bases and J by 5 bases, 4 bases remained unmatched. Germline assignment: CDR1 SGDLS and CDR2 YYNGEE. DNA of the CDR3: TGTGCCAGCAGGAGGACTAGCGGGGATACCGGGGAGCTGTTTTTT. Translating gives CASRRTSGDTGELFF. Supplemented by reference TRBV9 and TRBJ2-2, the full variable domain reads DSGVTQTPKHLITATGQRVTLRCSPRSGDLSVYWYQQSLDQGLQFLIQYYNGEERAKGNILERFSAQQFPDLHSELNLSSLELGDSALYFCASRRTSGDTGELFFGEGSRLTVL.

This rearrangement joins TRBV18 to TRBJ2-3; D gene uncertain. V lost 2 bases to trimming and J lost 0 bases, with 6 bases between them. Looked up from germline, CDR1 is KGHSH and CDR2 is LQKENI. CDR3 length: 14 amino acids. CDR3 sequence (DNA): TGTGCCAGCTCACCATCTACTAGCACAGATACGCAGTATTTT. This encodes CASSPSTSTDTQYF. The variable domain in full, completed from reference TRBV18 and TRBJ2-3, reads NAGVMQNPRHLVRRRGQEARLRCSPMKGHSHVYWYRQLPEEGLKFMVYLQKENIIDESGMPKERFSAEFPKEGPSILRIQQVVRGDSAAYFCASSPSTSTDTQYFGPGTRLTVL.

V is TRBV5-5 and J is TRBJ2-1; D perhaps matches TRBD2 (6 bases). There are 15 residues in the CDR3. Germline lookup yields CDR1 SGHKS and CDR2 YYEKEE (reference sequence). V lost 3 bases to trimming and J lost 4 bases, with 14 bases between them. CDR3 in DNA: TGTGCCAGCAGCTCCCAGGGACTGGAGTACAATGAGCAGTTCTTC. The encoded protein is CASSSQGLEYNEQFF.

This chain joins TRBV27 and TRBJ1-5; a weak D match, TRBD1 (5 bases). CDR1 and CDR2 from the germline V gene are MNHEY and SMNVEV (reference sequence). CDR3 length equals 18 residues. V lost 6 bases and J 2 bases, leaving 23 bases between the germline ends. The CDR3 DNA reads TGTGCCAGCAGGTCAATACCCCTTACCGGGGGTCGCAATCAGCCCCAGCATTTT. This encodes CASRSIPLTGGRNQPQHF.

The chain is built from TRBV30 and TRBJ2-6, with D perhaps TRBD2 (5 bases). Trimming cost V 0 bases and J 2 bases, with 8 bases left between them. The CDR3 runs to 15 residues. Germline CDR1 GTSNPN, CDR2 SVGIG (reference sequence). As DNA, the CDR3 is TGTGCCTGGAGTGTAATCGGGGCTGGGGCCAACGTCCTGACTTTC. Protein sequence: CAWSVIGAGANVLTF. The variable domain in full, completed from reference TRBV30 and TRBJ2-6, reads SQTIHQWPATLVQPVGSPLSLECTVEGTSNPNLYWYRQAAGRGLQLLFYSVGIGQISSEVPQNLSASRPQDRQFILSSKKLLLSDSGFYLCAWSVIGAGANVLTFGAGSRLTVL.

The rearrangement links TRBV30 to TRBJ2-1; 9 bases map to TRBD1. The CDR3 is made up of 13 amino acids. CDR1 and CDR2 (germline): GTSNPN, SVGIG (reference sequence). Trimming at V came to 4 bases and at J to 9 bases, leaving 7 bases not matched to a gene. The CDR3 DNA reads as TGTGCCTGGACCGGGACAGGGATGGGTGAGCAGTTCTTC. Its protein product is CAWTGTGMGEQFF. Together with reference TRBV30 and TRBJ2-1, the CDR3 gives the full variable domain: SQTIHQWPATLVQPVGSPLSLECTVEGTSNPNLYWYRQAAGRGLQLLFYSVGIGQISSEVPQNLSASRPQDRQFILSSKKLLLSDSGFYLCAWTGTGMGEQFFGPGTRLTVL.

The CDR3 loop is CASSLVPGQNNEQFF. DNA for the CDR3: TGTGCCAGCAGCTTAGTCCCGGGACAAAACAATGAGCAGTTCTTC. The chain recombines TRBV11-3 with TRBJ2-1, with D possibly being TRBD1 (6 bases). Trimming removed 1 base from V and 5 bases from J, with 12 bases in between. Germline lookup yields CDR1 SGHNT and CDR2 YENEEA. The length of the CDR3 is 15 residues.

The rearrangement links TRBV2 to TRBJ2-1; tentative D call: TRBD2 (6 bases). The V gene's germline CDR1 is SNHLY and CDR2 FYNNEI. With 7 bases removed from V and 3 bases from J, the gap between germline ends came to 16 bases. This CDR3 contains 15 residues. Written as DNA, the CDR3 is TGTGCCAGCAAAGGGTATACGGGGGTCTACAATGAGCAGTTCTTC. Protein sequence: CASKGYTGVYNEQFF.